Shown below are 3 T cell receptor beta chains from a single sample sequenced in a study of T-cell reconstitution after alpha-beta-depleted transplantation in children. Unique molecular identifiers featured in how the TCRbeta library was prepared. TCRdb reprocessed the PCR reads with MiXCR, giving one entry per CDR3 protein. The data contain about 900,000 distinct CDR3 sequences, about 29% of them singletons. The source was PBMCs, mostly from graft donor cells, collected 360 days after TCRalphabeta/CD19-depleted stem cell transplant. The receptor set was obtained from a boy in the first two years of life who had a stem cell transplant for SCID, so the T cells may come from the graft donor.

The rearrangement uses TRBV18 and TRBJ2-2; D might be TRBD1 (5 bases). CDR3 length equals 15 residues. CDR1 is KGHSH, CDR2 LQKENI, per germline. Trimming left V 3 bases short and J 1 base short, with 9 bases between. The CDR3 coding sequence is TGTGCCAGCTCACCGGGCAGGGTGAACACCGGGGAGCTGTTTTTT. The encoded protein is CASSPGRVNTGELFF.

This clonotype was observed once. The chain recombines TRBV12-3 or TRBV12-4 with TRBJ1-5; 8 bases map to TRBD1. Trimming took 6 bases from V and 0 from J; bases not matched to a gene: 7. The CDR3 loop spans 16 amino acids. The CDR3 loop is CASRVGQGPSNQPQHF. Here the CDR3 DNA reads TGTGCCAGCAGGGTTGGACAGGGCCCTAGCAATCAGCCCCAGCATTTT.

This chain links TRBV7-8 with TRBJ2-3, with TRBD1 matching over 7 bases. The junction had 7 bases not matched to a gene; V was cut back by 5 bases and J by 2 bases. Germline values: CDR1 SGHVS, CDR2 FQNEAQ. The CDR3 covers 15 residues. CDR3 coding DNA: TGTGCCAGCAGCCGGGGCCAGGGGGTCACAGATACGCAGTATTTT. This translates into CASSRGQGVTDTQYF.